This TCR beta chain was sequenced for a study of regulatory T cells in long-lasting Graves disease. The study's findings and limits: Graves' patients with persistent disease showed TCR diversity lower than patients newly diagnosed. With a small sample size, accuracy may have been reduced.

Between the trimmed V and J ends, which lost 0 bases and 8 bases, there was a span of 11 bases. The germline gives CDR1 SGHRS, CDR2 YFSETQ. The CDR3 extends over 13 amino acids. With iRepertoire HTBI primers and Arm-PCR of CDR3 regions, TCR beta libraries were built. One entry per CDR3 protein, called by TCRdb with MiXCR from the multiplex PCR reads. The sample holds around 480,000 distinct CDR3 sequences, about 16% seen once. Time point indicated: newly diagnosed GD, antithyroid drugs for less than 3 months. PBMC-extracted RNA yielded the TCR library. This clonotype was observed many times. Its antigen is undetermined. These records were also assigned to another study, of T cells in Graves' hyperthyroidism and ophthalmopathy. That report adds: Using the HTBI primer set, a first-round RT-PCR was run on the TCR CDR3. Also found in blood were most expanded thyroid clonotypes above 0.001.

This clonotype was sampled from a middle-aged woman with Graves disease. The sample in question was peripheral blood mononuclear cells (PBMCs), obtained at new diagnosis, from a patient treated with antithyroid drugs. V is TRBV5-1 and J is TRBJ1-2, with unresolved D. The CDR3 sequence: CASSLGAGRGYTF. DNA of the CDR3: TGCGCCAGCAGCTTGGGGGCAGGTAGAGGCTACACCTTC.